This TCR beta chain emerged from a study of blood T cells in healthy people across ages. General study results and limits: More naive CD4+ cells and higher diversity were found in long-lived than in aged donors.

The germline V gene encodes CDR1 DFQATT and CDR2 SNEGSKA (reference sequence). The CDR3 consists of 14 residues. V gave up 7 bases and J gave up 2 bases; unmatched junction bases: 3. This clonotype was detected only a few times. Its specificity is unknown. Combining a sample-barcoded 5' primer with a J-beta primer mix, a second PCR ran for about 7 to 11 cycles. Each CDR3 protein gets one entry after TCRdb re-called the 5' RACE reads with MiXCR. The sample comprises some 1.4 million distinct CDR3 sequences, 42% of which are singletons, and 7.9% rests with the top ten. The specimen was blood. The rearrangement links TRBV20-1 to TRBJ2-5, with 14 bases that match TRBD2. The sequence was collected from a woman aged 18-29 years in good health. The CDR3 region has the DNA TGCAGTGGACTAGCGGGAGGGAGGCAAGAGACCCAGTACTTC. Translating it yields CSGLAGGRQETQYF.